Following are 28 T cell receptor beta chains from one sample sequenced in a study of human T cells and chemical hapten exposure. Documented time point: patch test 3, about 24 weeks after DPC sensitization. The treatment was: therapeutic diphenylcyclopropenone sensitization with weekly scalp DPC. MiXCR, applied by TCRdb to the RACE reads, yields one record per CDR3 protein. The top ten clones hold roughly 2% of a sample with about 160,000 distinct CDR3 sequences, around 30% of them seen once. Sequenced material: whole blood, taken in connection with sensitization to the hapten diphenylcyclopropenone (DPC). The source of these receptors is a woman aged 18-29 years with alopecia areata. Some clones in this sample may be carry-over from other donors' samples.

This chain joins TRBV29-1 and TRBJ2-7; D gene ambiguous. Germline V CDR1 and CDR2: SQVTM, ANQGSEA. Trimming pared 2 bases from V and 6 bases from J, leaving 8 bases between. There are 11 residues in the CDR3. CDR3: CSVETNIEQYF. The CDR3 nucleotides are TGCAGCGTTGAAACCAACATCGAGCAGTACTTC.

This clonotype came up a few times. The rearrangement links TRBV29-1 to TRBJ1-2; TRBD1 is a possible D gene (6 bases). This CDR3 has 11 amino acids. V lost 6 bases to trimming and J lost 6 bases, with 11 bases between them. Germline V lookup: CDR1 SQVTM, CDR2 ANQGSEA. This CDR3 is CSVEQGNGYTF. The CDR3 DNA follows: TGCAGCGTGGAACAGGGCAATGGCTACACCTTC.

This chain links TRBV24-1 with TRBJ2-1; D not certain. Trimming took 5 bases from V and 6 from J, leaving 13 bases between them. There are 14 residues in the CDR3. Germline loops: CDR1 KGHDR, CDR2 SFDVKD. CDR3 region: CATSAPGVLNEQFF. CDR3 nucleotides: TGTGCCACCAGTGCCCCCGGAGTACTCAATGAGCAGTTCTTC.

The rearrangement joins TRBV25-1 to TRBJ1-2, with a tentative D call TRBD1 (5 bases). Trimming left V 5 bases short and J 0 bases short, with 13 bases between. The CDR3 covers 15 residues. Germline V CDR1 and CDR2: MGHDK, SYGVNS. CDR3 in amino acids: CASSPRQQANYGYTF. The CDR3 bases are TGTGCCAGCAGTCCGAGACAGCAGGCTAACTATGGCTACACCTTC.

The J gene is TRBJ1-1, the V gene TRBV5-1; 7 nucleotides line up with TRBD1. Per the germline V gene, CDR1 is SGHRS and CDR2 is YFSETQ. CDR3 length equals 16 residues. The J segment lost 1 base and the V segment lost 4 bases, leaving 10 bases of the junction unmatched. CDR3 loop: CASSLKMGQTNTEAFF. DNA for the CDR3: TGCGCCAGCAGCCTGAAGATGGGACAGACGAACACTGAAGCTTTCTTT.

This chain uses TRBV7-2 with TRBJ2-6, with 9 nucleotides matching TRBD2. V gave up 3 bases and J gave up 0 bases; unmatched junction bases: 3. Germline V gene lookup returns CDR1 SGHTA and CDR2 FQGNSA. This CDR3 has 17 amino acids. CDR3 loop: CASSFSGSRSGANVLTF. As DNA, the CDR3 is TGTGCCAGCAGCTTTAGCGGGAGCCGCTCTGGGGCCAACGTCCTGACTTTC.

The chain uses TRBV7-9 and TRBJ1-4; D might be TRBD1 (5 bases). The V end was cut by 4 bases, the J end by 4 bases, with 13 bases between. This CDR3 region has 15 residues. CDR1 SEHNR and CDR2 FQNEAQ come from the germline V gene (reference sequence). The CDR3 DNA follows: TGTGCCAGCAGCTCCTGGACGGGACTTAATGAAAAACTGTTTTTT. This gives the protein CASSSWTGLNEKLFF.

The chain is built from TRBV11-2 and TRBJ1-2; the D is unclear. The CDR3 contains 15 residues. The V gene's germline CDR1 is SGHAT and CDR2 FQNNGV. Trimming left V 0 bases short and J 8 bases short, with 16 bases between. CDR3 coding DNA: TGTGCCAGCAGCTTAGACTCATTCACTCTGGGGGGCTACACCTTC. As protein: CASSLDSFTLGGYTF.

The V gene is TRBV7-3, the J gene TRBJ2-6; D gene ambiguous. V was pared by 4 bases and J by 0 bases, with 7 bases between. CDR3 length: 15 amino acids. Per germline, CDR1 SGHTA and CDR2 FQGTGA. Written as DNA, the CDR3 is TGTGCCAGCAGCTACCGGAACTCTGGGGCCAACGTCCTGACTTTC. This codes for CASSYRNSGANVLTF.

The genes are TRBV7-2 and TRBJ2-2, with 11 bases fitting TRBD2. Germline V gene data show CDR1 as SGHTA and CDR2 as FQGNSA. CDR3 length: 16 amino acids. With 3 bases clipped from V and 7 bases from J, the junction kept 7 bases outside the gene matches. CDR3 sequence: CASSFLSGRAGGELFF. The CDR3 region has the DNA TGTGCCAGCAGCTTTCTTAGCGGGAGGGCCGGCGGGGAGCTGTTTTTT.

This clonotype has a handful of counts. The rearrangement joins TRBV28 to TRBJ2-6; TRBD1 matches at 7 bases. CDR1 is MDHEN, CDR2 SYDVKM, per germline. The CDR3 contains 16 residues. The V and J ends lost 8 bases and 0 bases, in that order; junction bases with no gene match: 7. The CDR3 spells CASGYWDSSGANVLTF. As DNA, the CDR3 is TGTGCCAGCGGGTATTGGGACAGCTCTGGGGCCAACGTCCTGACTTTC.

The CDR3 nucleotides are TGTGCCAGCAGCGCGCGTCTGACTAGCAGCACAGATACGCAGTATTTT. As protein: CASSARLTSSTDTQYF. V is TRBV5-6 and J is TRBJ2-3, with 7 positions matching TRBD2. The V segment lost 4 bases and the J segment 0 bases; nucleotides outside the gene matches: 8. Germline loops: CDR1 SGHDT, CDR2 YYEEEE. CDR3 length equals 16 residues. Complete variable domain (other parts from reference TRBV5-6 and TRBJ2-3): DAGVTQSPTHLIKTRGQQVTLRCSPKSGHDTVSWYQQALGQGPQFIFQYYEEEERQRGNFPDRFSGHQFPNYSSELNVNALLLGDSALYLCASSARLTSSTDTQYFGPGTRLTVL.

This clonotype has just a few counts. V gene TRBV5-1 combines with J gene TRBJ2-1; the D is unclear. The V and J ends lost 2 bases and 10 bases respectively, with 7 bases between them. The germline gives CDR1 SGHRS, CDR2 YFSETQ. The CDR3 sequence is 11 residues long. This chain's CDR3 is CASSLVWEQFF. The CDR3 coding sequence is TGCGCCAGCAGCTTAGTTTGGGAGCAGTTCTTC.

This clonotype was detected only a few times. The CDR3 reads CASKGGAAYEQYF. In nucleotides, the CDR3 is TGTGCCAGTAAGGGGGGGGCAGCATACGAGCAGTACTTC. The chain employs TRBV19 and TRBJ2-7, with D possibly being TRBD2 (7 bases). CDR3 length: 13 residues. V lost 7 bases and J lost 4, with 14 bases in between. The germline V gene encodes CDR1 LNHDA and CDR2 SQIVND (reference sequence). The whole variable domain, remainder taken from reference TRBV19 and TRBJ2-7, is DGGITQSPKYLFRKEGQNVTLSCEQNLNHDAMYWYRQDPGQGLRLIYYSQIVNDFQKGDIAEGYSVSREKKESFPLTVTSAQKNPTAFYLCASKGGAAYEQYFGPGTRLTVT.

This clonotype came up many times. The chain is built from TRBV6-2 or TRBV6-3 and TRBJ1-1; 8 nucleotides align to TRBD1. The CDR3 extends over 14 amino acids. V was pared by 6 bases and J by 5 bases, with 8 bases of the junction left unmatched. Germline-derived CDR1 and CDR2 are MNHEY and SVGEGT. CDR3 nucleotide sequence: TGTGCCAGCAGGGCACAGGGGGTAGGGACTGAAGCTTTCTTT. Amino acids: CASRAQGVGTEAFF.

The CDR3 region is CASSLVRNSNYGYTF. The CDR3 DNA follows: TGTGCCAGCAGCTTGGTCAGAAACAGCAACTATGGCTACACCTTC. V and J are TRBV5-5 and TRBJ1-2; D unclear. The CDR3 runs to 15 residues. Germline V gene sequence: CDR1 SGHKS, CDR2 YYEKEE (reference sequence). The V gene lost 0 bases and the J gene lost 2 bases, with 11 bases spanning the gap.

The gene calls are TRBV15 and TRBJ2-1; TRBD2 matches 15 bases. V was pared by 0 bases and J by 6 bases, with 3 bases of the junction left unmatched. In germline, CDR1 is LNHNV, CDR2 YYDKDF (reference sequence). There are 17 residues in the CDR3. The CDR3 DNA sequence: TGTGCCACCAGCAGAGATCAGGGACTAGCGGGAGGCAATGAGCAGTTCTTC. As protein: CATSRDQGLAGGNEQFF. The variable domain in full, with the rest retrieved from reference TRBV15 and TRBJ2-1, is DAMVIQNPRYQVTQFGKPVTLSCSQTLNHNVMYWYQQKSSQAPKLLFHYYDKDFNNEADTPDNFQSRRPNTSFCFLDIRSPGLGDTAMYLCATSRDQGLAGGNEQFFGPGTRLTVL.

For this clonotype: One end of the junction varies from germline; a read error may be responsible. The chain joins TRBV9 to TRBJ2-2; possibly TRBD1 or TRBD2 for D (6 bases each). The CDR3 length is 16 residues. CDR1 is SGDLS and CDR2 is YYNGEE in the germline V gene. CDR3 sequence: CGSSKEGGLGTGELFF. The CDR3 coding sequence is TGTGGCAGCAGCAAGGAGGGGGGTCTGGGCACCGGGGAGCTGTTTTTT.

The rearrangement uses TRBV6-2 or TRBV6-3 and TRBJ1-5, with D unclear. The germline CDR1 and CDR2 sequences are MNHEY and SVGEGT. The CDR3 runs 17 residues. The germline V and J ends were trimmed by 2 bases and 2 bases, with 16 bases remaining between them. CDR3 DNA: TGTGCCAGCAGTTACCCTTGGGCCATGAAGGGCAATCAGCCCCAGCATTTT. Its translation: CASSYPWAMKGNQPQHF.

This clonotype was seen at least ten times. This rearrangement joins TRBV20-1 to TRBJ2-7; 11 nucleotides match TRBD2. Germline CDR1 reads DFQATT; CDR2 reads SNEGSKA (reference sequence). The CDR3 is made up of 16 amino acids. The J segment lost 6 bases and the V segment lost 0 bases, leaving 10 bases of the junction unmatched. The CDR3 reads CSARDIGTSGPSEQYF. The CDR3 DNA sequence: TGCAGTGCTAGAGATATCGGGACTAGCGGTCCTAGCGAGCAGTACTTC.

This clonotype turned up a few times. The chain combines TRBV25-1 with TRBJ2-5; D is possibly TRBD1 (5 bases). This CDR3 has 16 residues. Germline V gives CDR1 MGHDK, CDR2 SYGVNS. The ends were cut back, 0 bases at V and 3 bases at J, with 14 bases in the middle. In DNA form, the CDR3 reads TGTGCCAGCAGTGAATATTCAGGGTATCAGGAAGAGACCCAGTACTTC. It yields the protein CASSEYSGYQEETQYF.

This clonotype occurred a few times. The chain employs TRBV2 and TRBJ2-4, with TRBD1 matching 8 bases. V gave up 6 bases and J gave up 11 bases; unmatched junction bases: 6. Per germline, CDR1 SNHLY and CDR2 FYNNEI. The CDR3 consists of 12 residues. CDR3 nucleotide sequence: TGTGCCAGCAGGGGGGACAGGAACGTTCAGTACTTC. The encoded protein is CASRGDRNVQYF.

This clonotype has more than one count but fewer than ten. CDR3: CASSLGDAYEEQYF. The CDR3 DNA is TGTGCCAGCAGCTTAGGTGACGCCTACGAGGAGCAGTACTTC. The chain links TRBV7-9 to TRBJ2-7; no clear D. Per germline, CDR1 SEHNR and CDR2 FQNEAQ (reference sequence). Trimming shortened V by 1 base and J by 7 bases, and 14 bases separated the two germline ends. The length of the CDR3 is 14 residues. Full variable domain (remainder filled in from reference TRBV7-9 and TRBJ2-7): DTGVSQNPRHKITKRGQNVTFRCDPISEHNRLYWYRQTLGQGPEFLTYFQNEAQLEKSRLLSDRFSAERPKGSFSTLEIQRTEQGDSAMYLCASSLGDAYEEQYFGPGTRLTVT.

This rearrangement joins TRBV5-1 to TRBJ2-1, with TRBD2 matching 12 bases. Germline V gives CDR1 SGHRS, CDR2 YFSETQ. CDR3 length: 19 residues. V shed 3 bases and J 0 bases; nucleotides not matched to a gene: 10. The DNA for the CDR3 is TGCGCCAGCAGCTCCGTGCTAGCGGGAGGGCCTTACTCCTACAATGAGCAGTTCTTC. This codes for CASSSVLAGGPYSYNEQFF.

The chain recombines TRBV27 with TRBJ2-1, with 12 bases matching TRBD2. CDR1 and CDR2 (germline): MNHEY, SMNVEV (reference sequence). V lost 4 bases and J lost 9; bases outside the gene matches: 7. The CDR3 has 15 amino acids. The CDR3 sequence is CASSSRLAGVFEQFF. CDR3 nucleotides: TGTGCCAGCAGTTCCAGACTAGCGGGAGTGTTTGAGCAGTTCTTC.

The genes are TRBV5-1 and TRBJ2-3; D possibly corresponds to TRBD2 (5 bases). The germline V gene has CDR1 SGHRS and CDR2 YFSETQ. This CDR3 has 14 amino acids. V gave up 5 bases and J gave up 1 base, with 11 bases separating them. For the CDR3, the DNA is TGCGCCAGCAGTGGGAGTAGCGGCACAGATACGCAGTATTTT. It encodes CASSGSSGTDTQYF.

This rearrangement joins TRBV29-1 to TRBJ1-2; D is ambiguous. The CDR3 is made up of 11 amino acids. V lost 1 base and J lost 7, with 7 bases in between. Germline assignment: CDR1 SQVTM and CDR2 ANQGSEA. CDR3 amino acids: CSVEGRSGYTF. Here the CDR3 DNA reads TGCAGCGTTGAAGGGAGGAGTGGCTACACCTTC.

This clonotype was seen repeatedly, ten times or more. The gene calls are TRBV9 and TRBJ2-1; 9 bases agree with TRBD2. The CDR3 sequence is 15 residues long. The V segment lost 4 bases and the J segment 3 bases; nucleotides outside the gene matches: 5. Per germline, CDR1 SGDLS and CDR2 YYNGEE. CDR3 DNA: TGTGCCAGCAGCCCCGGGACTAGCTTCTACAATGAGCAGTTCTTC. Translating it yields CASSPGTSFYNEQFF.